This TCR beta chain was sequenced during a study of regulatory T cells in long-lasting Graves disease. Study overall: Graves' patients, newly diagnosed, had taken antithyroid drugs under 3 months.

Time point specified: newly diagnosed GD, antithyroid drugs for less than 3 months. PBMCs provided the RNA from which the TCR library was made. The table lists this clonotype with many counts. Arm-PCR of CDR3 regions with iRepertoire HTBI primers generated TCR beta libraries. TCRdb re-called the multiplex PCR reads through MiXCR, storing one row per CDR3 protein. This sample has roughly 420,000 distinct CDR3 sequences; around 15% occur once, and the top ten carry around 10%. Per germline, CDR1 MDHEN and CDR2 SYDVKM. The V gene end was trimmed by 8 bases and the J gene end by 2 bases; junction bases not matched to a gene: 12. The CDR3 is 15 amino acids. The sample was also linked to a second study, of T cells in Graves' hyperthyroidism and ophthalmopathy.

This chain links TRBV28 with TRBJ2-7; TRBD1 aligns across 7 bases. This clonotype originated in a young woman with Graves disease. The sequences come from peripheral blood mononuclear cells (PBMCs), collected at new diagnosis, from a patient treated with antithyroid drugs. CDR3 loop: CASGNSGTVTYEQYF. CDR3 DNA sequence: TGTGCCAGCGGTAACTCGGGGACAGTTACCTACGAGCAGTACTTC.